Here is one TCR beta chain with its context. What it recognizes is unknown. These data originate in a study of cytomegalovirus exposure and HLA in healthy donors. General study findings and limits: High specificity and sensitivity for cytomegalovirus status were reported for the classifier.

The CDR3 has 20 amino acids. Germline V lookup: CDR1 SGHVS, CDR2 FQNEAQ. V lost 5 bases and J lost 2; bases outside the gene matches: 19. The PCR used 60 Vbeta and 13 Jbeta primers. Assay used: immunoSEQ multiplex PCR; TCRdb lists only in-frame clones, some missing. There are 180,000 or so clones in the sample; less than 85% occur only once, and roughly 1.5% lies in the top ten. The receptor comes from a male donor in good health and CMV-seronegative. Sequenced material: PBMCs. This chain links TRBV7-8 with TRBJ1-2; 11 nucleotides agree with TRBD1. DNA for the CDR3: TGTGCCAGCAGCAAACGGACAGGGGGCAATTGGGGGCTTTTGAACTATGGCTACACCTTC. It translates to CASSKRTGGNWGLLNYGYTF.